This T cell receptor beta chain was observed in a study of patients and donors after allogeneic stem cell transplantation. In this sample, this clonotype turned up a few times. V lost 3 bases to trimming and J lost 6 bases; unmatched junction nucleotides: 10. The V gene's germline CDR1 is SGHDT and CDR2 YYEEEE. There are 16 residues in the CDR3. TCRdb re-called the RT-PCR reads with MiXCR, one entry per CDR3 protein. The sample has 400,000 to 500,000 distinct CDR3 sequences, 16% seen once. Source material: blood, either unsorted or a sorted T cell fraction (not recorded which). The chain joins TRBV5-6 to TRBJ1-4, with TRBD1 identical over 8 bases. This sequence was found in a human donor who was either an allogeneic HSCT recipient or a stem cell or donor lymphocyte infusion donor (not recorded which). It is not recorded whose cells these are; they may come from a transplant donor. In DNA form, the CDR3 reads TGTGCCAGCAGCTCCGGACAGGGCTGGGCGGATGAAAAACTGTTTTTT. It specifies CASSSGQGWADEKLFF.